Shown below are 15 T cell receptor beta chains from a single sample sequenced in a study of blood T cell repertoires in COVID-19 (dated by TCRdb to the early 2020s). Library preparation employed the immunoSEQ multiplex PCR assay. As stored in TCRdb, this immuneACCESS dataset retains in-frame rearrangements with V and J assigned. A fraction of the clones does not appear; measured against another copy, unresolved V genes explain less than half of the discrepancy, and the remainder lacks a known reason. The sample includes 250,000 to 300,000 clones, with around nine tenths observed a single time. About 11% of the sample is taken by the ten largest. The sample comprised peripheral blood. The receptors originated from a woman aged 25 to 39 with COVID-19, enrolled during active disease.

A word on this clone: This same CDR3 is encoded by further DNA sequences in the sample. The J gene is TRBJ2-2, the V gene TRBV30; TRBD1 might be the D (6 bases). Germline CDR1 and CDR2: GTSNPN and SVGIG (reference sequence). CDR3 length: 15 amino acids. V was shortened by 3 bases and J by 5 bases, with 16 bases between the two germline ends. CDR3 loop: CAWRTGRRRTGELFF. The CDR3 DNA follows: TGTGCCTGGAGGACAGGACGTCGACGGACCGGGGAGCTGTTTTTT.

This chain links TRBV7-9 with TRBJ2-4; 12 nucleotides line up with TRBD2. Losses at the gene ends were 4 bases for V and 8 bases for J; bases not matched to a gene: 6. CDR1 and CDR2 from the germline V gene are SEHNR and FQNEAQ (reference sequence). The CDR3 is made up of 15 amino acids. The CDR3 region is CASSSPSGRADIQYF. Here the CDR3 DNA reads TGTGCCAGCAGCTCCCCTAGCGGGAGGGCTGACATTCAGTACTTC.

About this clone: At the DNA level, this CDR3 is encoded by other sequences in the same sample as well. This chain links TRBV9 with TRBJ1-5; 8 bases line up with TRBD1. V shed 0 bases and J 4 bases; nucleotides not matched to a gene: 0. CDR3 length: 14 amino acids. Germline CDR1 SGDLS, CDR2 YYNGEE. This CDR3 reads CASSVGQGNQPQHF. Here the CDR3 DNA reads TGTGCCAGCAGCGTAGGACAGGGGAATCAGCCCCAGCATTTT.

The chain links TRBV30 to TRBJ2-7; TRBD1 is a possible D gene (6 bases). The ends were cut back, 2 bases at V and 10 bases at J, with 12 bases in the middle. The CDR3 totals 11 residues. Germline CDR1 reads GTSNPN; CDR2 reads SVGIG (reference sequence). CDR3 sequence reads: CAWSSRGGQYF. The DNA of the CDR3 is TGTGCCTGGAGTAGTAGAGGGGGTCAGTACTTC. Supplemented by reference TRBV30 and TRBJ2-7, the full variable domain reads SQTIHQWPATLVQPVGSPLSLECTVEGTSNPNLYWYRQAAGRGLQLLFYSVGIGQISSEVPQNLSASRPQDRQFILSSKKLLLSDSGFYLCAWSSRGGQYFGPGTRLTVT.

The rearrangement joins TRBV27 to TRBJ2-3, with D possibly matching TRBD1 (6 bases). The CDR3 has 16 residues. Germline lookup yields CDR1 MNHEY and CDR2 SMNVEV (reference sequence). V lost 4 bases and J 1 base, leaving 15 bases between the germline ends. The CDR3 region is CASSSINRVGTDTQYF. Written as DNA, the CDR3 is TGTGCCAGCAGTTCAATCAACAGGGTAGGCACAGATACGCAGTATTTT.

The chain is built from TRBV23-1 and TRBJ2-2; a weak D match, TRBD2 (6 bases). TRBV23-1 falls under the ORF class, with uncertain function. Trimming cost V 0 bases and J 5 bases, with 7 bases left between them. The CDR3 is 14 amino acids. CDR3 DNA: TGCGCCAGCAGTCAATCAGGACTAACCGGGGAGCTGTTTTTT. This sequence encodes CASSQSGLTGELFF.

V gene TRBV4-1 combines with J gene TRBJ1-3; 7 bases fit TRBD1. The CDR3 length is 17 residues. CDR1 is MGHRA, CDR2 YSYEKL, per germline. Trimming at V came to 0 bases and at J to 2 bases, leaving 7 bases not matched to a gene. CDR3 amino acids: CASSQDPTGQTGNTIYF. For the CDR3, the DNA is TGCGCCAGCAGCCAAGATCCTACGGGACAGACTGGAAACACCATATATTTT.

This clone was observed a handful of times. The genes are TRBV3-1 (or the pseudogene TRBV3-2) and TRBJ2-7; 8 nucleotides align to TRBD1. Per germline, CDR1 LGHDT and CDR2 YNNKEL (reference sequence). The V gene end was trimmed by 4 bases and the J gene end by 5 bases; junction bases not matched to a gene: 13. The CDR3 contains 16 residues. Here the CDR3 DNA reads TGTGCCAGCAGCCGGGGATCCGGGACAGGCATCAACGAGCAGTACTTC. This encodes CASSRGSGTGINEQYF.

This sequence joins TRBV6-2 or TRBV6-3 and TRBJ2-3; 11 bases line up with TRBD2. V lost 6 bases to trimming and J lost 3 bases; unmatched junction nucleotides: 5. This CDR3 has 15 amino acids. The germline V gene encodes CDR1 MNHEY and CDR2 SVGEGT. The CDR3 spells CASSLSGRGTDTQYF. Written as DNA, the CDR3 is TGTGCCAGCAGCCTTAGCGGGAGGGGGACAGATACGCAGTATTTT.

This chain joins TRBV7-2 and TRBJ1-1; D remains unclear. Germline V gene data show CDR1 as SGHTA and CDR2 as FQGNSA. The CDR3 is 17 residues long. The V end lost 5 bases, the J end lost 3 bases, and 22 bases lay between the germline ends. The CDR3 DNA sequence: TGTGCCAGCAGCCAGGATCCTGGTTGGTATATCGACACTGAAGCTTTCTTT. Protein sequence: CASSQDPGWYIDTEAFF.

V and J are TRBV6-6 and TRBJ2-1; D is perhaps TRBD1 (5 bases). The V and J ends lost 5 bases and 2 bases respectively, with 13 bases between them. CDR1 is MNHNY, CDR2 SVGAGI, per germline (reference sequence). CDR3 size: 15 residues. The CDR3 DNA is TGTGCCAGCAGTCGGAGACAGACTCCCTACAATGAGCAGTTCTTC. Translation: CASSRRQTPYNEQFF.

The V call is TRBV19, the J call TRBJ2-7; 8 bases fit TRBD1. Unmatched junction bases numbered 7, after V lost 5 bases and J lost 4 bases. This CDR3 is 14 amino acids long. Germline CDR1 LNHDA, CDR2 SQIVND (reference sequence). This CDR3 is CASSLNTGGYEQYF. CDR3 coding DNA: TGTGCCAGTAGTCTTAATACAGGGGGTTACGAGCAGTACTTC.

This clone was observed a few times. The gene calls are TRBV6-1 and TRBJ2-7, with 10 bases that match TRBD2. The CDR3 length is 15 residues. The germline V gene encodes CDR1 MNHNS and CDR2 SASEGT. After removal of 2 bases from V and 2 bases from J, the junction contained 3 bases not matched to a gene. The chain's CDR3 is CASSELAGGTYEQYF. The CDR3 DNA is TGTGCCAGCAGTGAATTAGCGGGAGGAACCTACGAGCAGTACTTC.

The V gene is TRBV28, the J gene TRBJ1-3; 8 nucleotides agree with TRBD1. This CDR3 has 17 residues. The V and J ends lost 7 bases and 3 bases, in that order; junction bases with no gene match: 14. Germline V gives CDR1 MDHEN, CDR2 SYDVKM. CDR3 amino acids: CASIDRGPRRGGNTIYF. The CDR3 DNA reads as TGTGCCAGCATAGACAGGGGACCCCGTCGGGGTGGAAACACCATATATTTT.

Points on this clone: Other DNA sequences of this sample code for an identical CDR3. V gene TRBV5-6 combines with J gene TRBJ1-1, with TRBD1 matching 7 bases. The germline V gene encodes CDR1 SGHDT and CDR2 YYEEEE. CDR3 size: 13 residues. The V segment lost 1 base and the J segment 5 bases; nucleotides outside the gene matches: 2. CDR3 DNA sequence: TGTGCCAGCAGCTTGCCAGGGGGGACTGAAGCTTTCTTT. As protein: CASSLPGGTEAFF.